This TCR beta chain was sequenced during a study of blood T cell repertoires in COVID-19. Study in general: Material from acute and convalescent COVID-19 was sourced from the United States, Italy and Spain. T cells, B-cell-depleted T cells, or PBMCs provided the cDNA or gDNA that served as material.

Trimming cost V 6 bases and J 6 bases, with 15 bases left between them. This CDR3 is 14 amino acids long. Germline V gene lookup returns CDR1 MNHNY and CDR2 SVGAGI (reference sequence). Assay: immunoSEQ multiplex PCR; the TCRdb copy retains only in-frame clones and omits some. The sample records approximately 150,000 clones, approximately 84% being singletons. The chain has TRBV6-6 and TRBJ2-1, with a possible D match to TRBD1 (5 bases). The sequencing sample was made of peripheral blood. The receptor's source is a woman over 75 with COVID-19, enrolled during active disease. CDR3 loop: CASSTGRSSNEQFF. CDR3 coding DNA: TGTGCCAGCAGCACAGGAAGGTCGTCCAATGAGCAGTTCTTC.